This T cell receptor beta chain derives from a study of beta chain features in type 1 diabetes. The CDR3 is 12 residues long. Per the germline V gene, CDR1 is MDHEN and CDR2 is SYDVKM. Between the trimmed V and J ends, which lost 6 bases and 4 bases, there was a span of 10 bases. This clone was seen a handful of times. The target antigen is unknown. The authors reverse transcribed all of the isolated RNA, so sequencing captured expressed TCRB transcripts. The method was immunoSEQ multiplex PCR; TCRdb's version includes in-frame clones alone and lacks a portion of them. The data show around 260,000 clones, around 24% seen once. Study-level points and caveats: Among all four CD4+ subsets, Type 1 diabetes patients had TCRB CDR3s that were moderately but significantly shorter.

This receptor was identified in a woman aged 25 to 39 with type 1 diabetes. V and J are TRBV28 and TRBJ2-7; no firm D call. Specimen: naive CD4+ T cells from blood. CDR3 DNA sequence: TGTGCCAGCAGCGTGGCCGAATACGAGCAGTACTTC. Its translation: CASSVAEYEQYF.